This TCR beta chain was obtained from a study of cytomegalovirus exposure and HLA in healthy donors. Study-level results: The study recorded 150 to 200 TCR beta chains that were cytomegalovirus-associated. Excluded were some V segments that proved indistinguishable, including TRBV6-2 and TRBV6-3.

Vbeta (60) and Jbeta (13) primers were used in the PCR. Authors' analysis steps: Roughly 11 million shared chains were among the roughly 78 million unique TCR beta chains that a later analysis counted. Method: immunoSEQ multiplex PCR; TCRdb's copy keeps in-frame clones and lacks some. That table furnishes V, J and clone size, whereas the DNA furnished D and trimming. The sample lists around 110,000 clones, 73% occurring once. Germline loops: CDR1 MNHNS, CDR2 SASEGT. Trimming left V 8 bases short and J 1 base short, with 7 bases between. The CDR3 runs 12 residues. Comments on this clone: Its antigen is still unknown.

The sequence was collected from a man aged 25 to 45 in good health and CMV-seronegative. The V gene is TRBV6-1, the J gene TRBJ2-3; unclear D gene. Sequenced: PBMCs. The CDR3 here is CASSTGTDTQYF. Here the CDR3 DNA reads TGTGCCAGCTCAACAGGCACAGATACGCAGTATTTT.